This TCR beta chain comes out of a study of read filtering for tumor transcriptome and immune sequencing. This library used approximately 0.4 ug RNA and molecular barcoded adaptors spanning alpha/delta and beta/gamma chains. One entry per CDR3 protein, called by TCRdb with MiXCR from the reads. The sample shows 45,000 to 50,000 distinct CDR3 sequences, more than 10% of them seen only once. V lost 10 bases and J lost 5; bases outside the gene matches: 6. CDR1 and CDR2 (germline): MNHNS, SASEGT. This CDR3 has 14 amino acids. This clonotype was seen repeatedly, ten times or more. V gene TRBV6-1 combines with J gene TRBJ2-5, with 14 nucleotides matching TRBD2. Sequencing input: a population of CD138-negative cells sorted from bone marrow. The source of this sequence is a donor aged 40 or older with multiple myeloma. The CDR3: CATGTSGSFETQYF. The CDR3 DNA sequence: TGTGCCACAGGGACTAGCGGGAGTTTTGAGACCCAGTACTTC.